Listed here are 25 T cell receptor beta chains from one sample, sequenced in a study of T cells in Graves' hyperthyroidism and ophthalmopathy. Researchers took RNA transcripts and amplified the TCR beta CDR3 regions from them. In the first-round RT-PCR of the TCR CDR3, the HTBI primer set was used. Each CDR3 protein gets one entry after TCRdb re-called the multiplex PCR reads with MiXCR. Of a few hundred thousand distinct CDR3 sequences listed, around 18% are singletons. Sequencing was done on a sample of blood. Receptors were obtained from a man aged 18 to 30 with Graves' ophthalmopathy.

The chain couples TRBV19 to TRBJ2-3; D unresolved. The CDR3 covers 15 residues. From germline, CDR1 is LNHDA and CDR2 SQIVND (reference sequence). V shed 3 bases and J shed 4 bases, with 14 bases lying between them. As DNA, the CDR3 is TGTGCCAGTAGTATCATGGGTCCTCGGTCAGATACGCAGTATTTT. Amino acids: CASSIMGPRSDTQYF.

CDR3: CATSGGAPETQYF. CDR3 in DNA: TGTGCCACCAGTGGGGGGGCACCAGAGACCCAGTACTTC. The rearrangement joins TRBV24-1 to TRBJ2-5; the D gene could be TRBD1 or TRBD2 (6 bases each). Germline assignment: CDR1 KGHDR and CDR2 SFDVKD. The CDR3 contains 13 residues. Trimming cost V 5 bases and J 4 bases, with 10 bases left between them.

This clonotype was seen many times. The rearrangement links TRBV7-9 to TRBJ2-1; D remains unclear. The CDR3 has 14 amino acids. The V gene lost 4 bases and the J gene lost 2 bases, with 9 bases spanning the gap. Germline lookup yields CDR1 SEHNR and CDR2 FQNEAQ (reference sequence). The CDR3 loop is CASSSWTAYNEQFF. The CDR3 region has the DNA TGTGCCAGCAGCTCCTGGACGGCCTACAATGAGCAGTTCTTC.

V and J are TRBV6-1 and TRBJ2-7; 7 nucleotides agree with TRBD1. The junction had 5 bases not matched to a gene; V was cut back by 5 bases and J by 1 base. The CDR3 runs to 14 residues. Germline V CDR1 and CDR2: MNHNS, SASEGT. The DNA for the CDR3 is TGTGCCAGCAGTCATGGGACAGTATCCTACGAGCAGTACTTC. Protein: CASSHGTVSYEQYF.

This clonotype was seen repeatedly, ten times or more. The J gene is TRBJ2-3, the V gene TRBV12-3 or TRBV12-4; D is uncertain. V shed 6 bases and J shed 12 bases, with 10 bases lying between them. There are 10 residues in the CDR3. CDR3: CASSRKKQYF. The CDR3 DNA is TGTGCCAGCAGCCGCAAAAAACAGTATTTT.

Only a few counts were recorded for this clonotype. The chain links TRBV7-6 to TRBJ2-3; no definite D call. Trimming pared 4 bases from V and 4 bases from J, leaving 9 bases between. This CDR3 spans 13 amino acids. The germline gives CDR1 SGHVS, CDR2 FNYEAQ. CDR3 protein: CASSSDRADTQYF. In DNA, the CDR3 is TGTGCCAGCAGCTCGGACCGGGCAGATACGCAGTATTTT. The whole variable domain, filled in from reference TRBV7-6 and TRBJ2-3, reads GAGVSQSPRYKVTKRGQDVALRCDPISGHVSLYWYRQALGQGPEFLTYFNYEAQQDKSGLPNDRFSAERPEGSISTLTIQRTEQRDSAMYRCASSSDRADTQYFGPGTRLTVL.

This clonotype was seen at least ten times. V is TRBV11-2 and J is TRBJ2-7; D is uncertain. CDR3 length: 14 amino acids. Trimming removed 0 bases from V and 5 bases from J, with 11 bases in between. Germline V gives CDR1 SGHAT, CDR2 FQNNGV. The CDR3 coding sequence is TGTGCCAGCAGCTTAGACAACAATTCAGACGAGCAGTACTTC. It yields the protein CASSLDNNSDEQYF.

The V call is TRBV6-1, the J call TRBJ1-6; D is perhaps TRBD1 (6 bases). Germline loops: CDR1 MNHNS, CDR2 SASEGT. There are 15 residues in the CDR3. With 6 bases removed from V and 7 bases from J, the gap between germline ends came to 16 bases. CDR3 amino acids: CASRNNRDYNSPLHF. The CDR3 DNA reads TGTGCCAGCAGGAACAACAGGGACTACAATTCACCCCTCCACTTT.

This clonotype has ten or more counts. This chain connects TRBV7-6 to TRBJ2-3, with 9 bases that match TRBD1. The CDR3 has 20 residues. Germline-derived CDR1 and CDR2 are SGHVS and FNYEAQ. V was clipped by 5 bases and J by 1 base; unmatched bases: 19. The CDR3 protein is CASSQLIGTGLSDGTDTQYF. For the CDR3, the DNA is TGTGCCAGCAGCCAACTCATCGGGACAGGGCTTTCTGACGGCACAGATACGCAGTATTTT.

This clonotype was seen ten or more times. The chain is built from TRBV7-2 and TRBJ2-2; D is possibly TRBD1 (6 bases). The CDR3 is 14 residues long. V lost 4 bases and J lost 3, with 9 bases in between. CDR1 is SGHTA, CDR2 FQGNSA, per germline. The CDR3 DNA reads TGTGCCAGCAGCTCGCCAGGGGACACCGGGGAGCTGTTTTTT. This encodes CASSSPGDTGELFF.

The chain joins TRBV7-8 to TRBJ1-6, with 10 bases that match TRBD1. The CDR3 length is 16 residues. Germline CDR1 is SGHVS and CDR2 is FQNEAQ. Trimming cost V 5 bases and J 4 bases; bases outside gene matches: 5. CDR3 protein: CASSLTGGNYNSPLHF. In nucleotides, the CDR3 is TGTGCCAGCAGCCTGACAGGGGGCAATTATAATTCACCCCTCCACTTT.

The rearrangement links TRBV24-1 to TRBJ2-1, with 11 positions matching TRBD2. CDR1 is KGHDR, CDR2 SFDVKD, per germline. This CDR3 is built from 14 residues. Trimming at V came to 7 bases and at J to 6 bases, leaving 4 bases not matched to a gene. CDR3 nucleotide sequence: TGTGCCACCAGCCTAGCGGGGGGCGGCAATGAGCAGTTCTTC. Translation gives CATSLAGGGNEQFF.

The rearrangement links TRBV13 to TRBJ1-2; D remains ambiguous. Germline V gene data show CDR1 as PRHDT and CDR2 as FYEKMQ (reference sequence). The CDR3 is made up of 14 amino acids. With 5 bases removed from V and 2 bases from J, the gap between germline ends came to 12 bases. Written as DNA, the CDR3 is TGTGCCAGCAGCCCCGGCCGGGGAAACTATGGCTACACCTTC. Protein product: CASSPGRGNYGYTF.

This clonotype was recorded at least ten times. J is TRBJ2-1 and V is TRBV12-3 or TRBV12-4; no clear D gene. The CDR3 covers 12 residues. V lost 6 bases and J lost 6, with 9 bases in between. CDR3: CASSPYRNEQFF. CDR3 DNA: TGTGCCAGCAGCCCCTACCGCAATGAGCAGTTCTTC.

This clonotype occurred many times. The CDR3 bases are TGTGCCAGCAGTTTTGGGGGGATGAACACTGAAGCTTTCTTT. Translating gives CASSFGGMNTEAFF. The chain couples TRBV12-3 or TRBV12-4 to TRBJ1-1, with D possibly being TRBD1 (5 bases). The CDR3 sequence is 14 residues long. The V and J ends lost 3 bases and 0 bases respectively, with 8 bases between them.

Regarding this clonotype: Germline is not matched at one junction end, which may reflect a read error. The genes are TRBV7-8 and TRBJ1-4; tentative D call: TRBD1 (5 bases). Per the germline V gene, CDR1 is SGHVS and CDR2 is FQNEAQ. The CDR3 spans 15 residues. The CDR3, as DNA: TGTGCCAGCAGCTTAGCGGGGGAAACTAATGAAAAACTGCTTTTT. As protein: CASSLAGETNEKLLF.

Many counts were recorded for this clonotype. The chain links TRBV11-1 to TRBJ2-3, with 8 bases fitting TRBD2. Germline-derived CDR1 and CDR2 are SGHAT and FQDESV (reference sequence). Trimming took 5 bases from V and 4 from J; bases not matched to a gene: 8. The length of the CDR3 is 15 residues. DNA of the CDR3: TGTGCCAGCAGCCGAGAGCGGGGGCTGGCAGATACGCAGTATTTT. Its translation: CASSRERGLADTQYF.

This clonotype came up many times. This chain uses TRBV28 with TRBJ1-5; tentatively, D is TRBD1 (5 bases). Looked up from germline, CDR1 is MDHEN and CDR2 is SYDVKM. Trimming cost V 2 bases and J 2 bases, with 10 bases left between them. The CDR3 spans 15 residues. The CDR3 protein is CASSLRGVGNQPQHF. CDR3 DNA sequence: TGTGCCAGCAGTTTACGGGGGGTGGGCAATCAGCCCCAGCATTTT.

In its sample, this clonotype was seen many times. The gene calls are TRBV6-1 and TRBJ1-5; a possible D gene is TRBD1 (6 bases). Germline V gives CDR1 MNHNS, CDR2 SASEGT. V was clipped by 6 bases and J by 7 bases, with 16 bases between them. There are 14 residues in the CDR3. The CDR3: CASREQGFGQPQHF. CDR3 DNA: TGTGCCAGCAGAGAACAGGGATTCGGACAGCCCCAGCATTTT.

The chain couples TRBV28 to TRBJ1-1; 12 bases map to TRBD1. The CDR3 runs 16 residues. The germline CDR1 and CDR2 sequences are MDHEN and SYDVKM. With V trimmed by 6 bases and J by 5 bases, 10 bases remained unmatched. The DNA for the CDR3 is TGTGCCAGCAGCTGGGGGACAGGGGGCGCGGAGACTGAAGCTTTCTTT. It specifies CASSWGTGGAETEAFF.

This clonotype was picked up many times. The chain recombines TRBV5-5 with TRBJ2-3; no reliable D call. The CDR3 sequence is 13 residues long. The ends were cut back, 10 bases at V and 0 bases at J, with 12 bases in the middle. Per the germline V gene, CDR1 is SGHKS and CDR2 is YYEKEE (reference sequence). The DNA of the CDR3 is TGTGCCCTTGGATCCGGGAGCACAGATACGCAGTATTTT. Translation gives CALGSGSTDTQYF.

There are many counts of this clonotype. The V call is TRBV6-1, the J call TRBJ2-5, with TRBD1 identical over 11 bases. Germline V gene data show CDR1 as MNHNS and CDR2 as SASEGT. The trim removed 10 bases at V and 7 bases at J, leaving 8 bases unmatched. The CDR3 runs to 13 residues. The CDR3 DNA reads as TGTGCCACATATGGACAGGGGGCTGGGACCCAGTACTTC. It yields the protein CATYGQGAGTQYF.

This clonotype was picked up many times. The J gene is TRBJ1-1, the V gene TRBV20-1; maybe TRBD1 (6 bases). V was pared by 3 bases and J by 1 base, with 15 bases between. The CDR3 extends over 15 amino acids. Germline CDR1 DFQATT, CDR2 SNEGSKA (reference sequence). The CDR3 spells CSARETGATNTEAFF. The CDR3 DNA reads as TGCAGTGCTAGGGAGACAGGCGCTACGAACACTGAAGCTTTCTTT.

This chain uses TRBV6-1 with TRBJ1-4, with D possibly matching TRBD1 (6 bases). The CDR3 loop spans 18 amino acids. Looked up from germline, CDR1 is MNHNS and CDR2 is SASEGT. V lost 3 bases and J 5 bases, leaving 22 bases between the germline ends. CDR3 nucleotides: TGTGCCAGCAGTGACACCCTTCAGTACAGGGCAGGGAATGAAAAACTGTTTTTT. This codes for CASSDTLQYRAGNEKLFF.

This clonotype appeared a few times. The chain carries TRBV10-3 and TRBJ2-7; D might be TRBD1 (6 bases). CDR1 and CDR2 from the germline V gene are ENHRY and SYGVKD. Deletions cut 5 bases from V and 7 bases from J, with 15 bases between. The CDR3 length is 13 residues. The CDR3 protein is CAISSDRLGEQYF. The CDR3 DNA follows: TGTGCCATCAGTTCGGACAGATTAGGGGAGCAGTACTTC.